The sequence of this T cell receptor (beta chain) was determined in a study of blood T cell repertoires in COVID-19. Looking at the study overall: Collection of acute and convalescent COVID-19 samples took place in the United States, Italy and Spain. In each case, the material was cDNA or gDNA derived from T cells, B-cell-depleted T cells, or PBMCs.

This CDR3 is built from 13 residues. Per germline, CDR1 MGHDK and CDR2 SYGVNS. Unmatched junction bases numbered 2, after V lost 6 bases and J lost 0 bases. In the original analysis: The assay estimated nucleated cells by amplifying reference gene primers. Clones were read by immunoSEQ multiplex PCR, and TCRdb kept only the in-frame ones, dropping some. V, J and clone size are taken as reported in that table, and D and trimming were inferred from the DNA itself. This table has around 26,000 clones, 87% appearing once. This sequence joins TRBV25-1 and TRBJ2-7, with 7 positions matching TRBD1. Sequenced: peripheral blood. The receptor comes from a human donor in a cohort sampled during active COVID-19. The CDR3 coding sequence is TGTGCCAGCAGGGGGGACAGCTCCTACGAGCAGTACTTC. Protein: CASRGDSSYEQYF.